These 2 T cell receptor beta chains came from one sample sequenced in a study of PD-1 blockade in classical Hodgkin lymphoma (dated by TCRdb to about 2020). Libraries were prepared through the immunoSEQ multiplex PCR assay. TCRdb provides this immuneACCESS table in a form limited to in-frame rearrangements. Some clones are lacking; in checked studies, under half of them reflect an unresolved V gene, and why the rest are absent is not known. The sample has approximately 38,000 clones on record, more than 60% of them singletons. Over 7.5% of the sample comes from the top ten. Per the publication, the time point label means: cycle 4 day 1 (C4D1), after more than five weeks of nivolumab. Relapse after autologous stem cell transplantation had occurred in all trial patients, and cohorts A, B and C were distinguished by prior brentuximab vedotin exposure. Here the sequenced sample was peripheral blood mononuclear cells (PBMCs), taken before the fourth cycle of nivolumab. The receptors were sampled from a human donor with classical Hodgkin lymphoma.

This clone was detected a few times. The rearrangement joins TRBV4-3 to TRBJ2-1; D is unclear. The CDR3 contains 13 residues. Germline CDR1 and CDR2: LGHNA and YSLEER. Trimming took off 0 bases at V and 0 bases at J, with 0 bases between the two ends. CDR3 in DNA: TGCGCCAGCAGCCAAGACTCCTACAATGAGCAGTTCTTC. As protein: CASSQDSYNEQFF.

J is TRBJ2-3 and V is TRBV19, with TRBD1 identical over 8 bases. The CDR3 contains 15 residues. Trimming at V came to 5 bases and at J to 3 bases, leaving 7 bases not matched to a gene. Germline lookup yields CDR1 LNHDA and CDR2 SQIVND (reference sequence). This CDR3 reads CASSGGTGLTDTQYF. CDR3 sequence (DNA): TGTGCCAGTAGTGGAGGGACAGGCCTTACAGATACGCAGTATTTT.